This paragraph covers one T cell receptor beta chain sequence. Antigen: not known. At one end, the junction sequence differs from germline, possibly due to a read error. This specimen includes other DNA sequences encoding the same CDR3. This sample is drawn from a study of cytomegalovirus exposure and HLA in healthy donors. Study-wide points: A later analysis, which compared TCR beta chains of equal frequency, found the HLA-associated ones more clonally expanded.

With 60 Vbeta and 13 Jbeta primers, the PCR was carried out. Source study methods: Later, an analysis found 65 million to 85 million unique TCR beta chains, and 8.5 million to 14 million of these were shared. Clones were sequenced by immunoSEQ multiplex PCR, and TCRdb holds only the in-frame ones, with some missing. V and J calls and clone size are given by that table; D and trimming were obtained from the DNA. The table includes fewer than 200,000 clones, about 71% detected once. This CDR3 comprises 16 residues. From germline, CDR1 is SEHNR and CDR2 FQNEAQ (reference sequence). Sequencing used PBMCs. This clonotype was obtained from a man between 45 and 60 years old in good health and CMV-seronegative. This rearrangement joins TRBV7-9 to TRBJ1-4; TRBD1 aligns across 8 bases. The CDR3 DNA reads TGCGCCAGCAGTCCGCTACAGGGGGCAACTAATGAAAAACTGTTTTTT. Protein: CASSPLQGATNEKLFF.